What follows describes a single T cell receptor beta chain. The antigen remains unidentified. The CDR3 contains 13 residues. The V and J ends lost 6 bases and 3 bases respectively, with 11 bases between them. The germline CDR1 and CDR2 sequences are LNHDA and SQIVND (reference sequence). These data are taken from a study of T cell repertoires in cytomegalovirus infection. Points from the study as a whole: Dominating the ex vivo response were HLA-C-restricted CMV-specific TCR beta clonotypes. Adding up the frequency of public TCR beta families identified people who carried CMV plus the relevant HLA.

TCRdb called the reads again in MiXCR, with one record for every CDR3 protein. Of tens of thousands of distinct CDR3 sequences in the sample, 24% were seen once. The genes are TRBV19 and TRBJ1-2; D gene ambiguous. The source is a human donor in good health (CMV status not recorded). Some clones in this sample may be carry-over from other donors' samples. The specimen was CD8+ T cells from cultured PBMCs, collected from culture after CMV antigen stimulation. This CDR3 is CASSPAYDYGYTF. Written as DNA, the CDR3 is TGTGCCAGTAGCCCAGCATACGACTATGGCTACACCTTC.